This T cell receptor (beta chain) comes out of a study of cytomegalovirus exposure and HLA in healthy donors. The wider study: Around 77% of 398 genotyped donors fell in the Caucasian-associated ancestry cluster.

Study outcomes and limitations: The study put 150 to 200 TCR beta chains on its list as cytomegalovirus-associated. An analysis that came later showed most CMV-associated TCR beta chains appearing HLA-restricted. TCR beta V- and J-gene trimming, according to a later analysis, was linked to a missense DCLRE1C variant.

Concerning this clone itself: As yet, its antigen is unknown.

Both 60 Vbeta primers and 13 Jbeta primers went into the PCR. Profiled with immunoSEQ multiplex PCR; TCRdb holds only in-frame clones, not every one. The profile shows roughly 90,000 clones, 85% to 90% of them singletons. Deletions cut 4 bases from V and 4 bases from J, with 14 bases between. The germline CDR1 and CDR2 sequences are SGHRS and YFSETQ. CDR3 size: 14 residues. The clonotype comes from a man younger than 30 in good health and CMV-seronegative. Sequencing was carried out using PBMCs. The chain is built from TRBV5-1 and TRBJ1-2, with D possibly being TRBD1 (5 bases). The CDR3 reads CASSTGGLGYGYTF. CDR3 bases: TGCGCCAGCAGCACCGGGGGTTTGGGCTATGGCTACACCTTC.